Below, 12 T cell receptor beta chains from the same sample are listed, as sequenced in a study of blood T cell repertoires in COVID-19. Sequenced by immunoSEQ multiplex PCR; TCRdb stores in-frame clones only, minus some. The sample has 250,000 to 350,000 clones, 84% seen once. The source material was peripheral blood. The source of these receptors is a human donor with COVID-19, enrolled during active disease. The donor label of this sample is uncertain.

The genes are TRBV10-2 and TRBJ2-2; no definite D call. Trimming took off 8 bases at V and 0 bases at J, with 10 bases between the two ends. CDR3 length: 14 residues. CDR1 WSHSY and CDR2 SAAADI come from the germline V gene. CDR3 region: CASSGPANTGELFF. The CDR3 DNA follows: TGCGCCAGCTCGGGTCCCGCGAACACCGGGGAGCTGTTTTTT.

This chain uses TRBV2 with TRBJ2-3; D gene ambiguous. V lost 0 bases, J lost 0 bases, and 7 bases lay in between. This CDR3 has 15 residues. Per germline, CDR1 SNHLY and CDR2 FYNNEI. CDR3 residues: CASSEAGVSTDTQYF. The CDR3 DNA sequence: TGTGCCAGCAGTGAAGCGGGCGTAAGCACAGATACGCAGTATTTT.

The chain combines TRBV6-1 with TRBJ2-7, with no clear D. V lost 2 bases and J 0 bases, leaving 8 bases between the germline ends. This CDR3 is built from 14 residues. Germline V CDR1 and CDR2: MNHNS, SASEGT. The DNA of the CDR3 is TGTGCCAGCAGTGAACTTTTTAGCTCCTACGAGCAGTACTTC. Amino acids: CASSELFSSYEQYF.

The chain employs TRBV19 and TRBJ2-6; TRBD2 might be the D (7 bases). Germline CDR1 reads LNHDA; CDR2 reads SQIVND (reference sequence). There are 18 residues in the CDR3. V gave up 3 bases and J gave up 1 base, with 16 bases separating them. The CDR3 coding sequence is TGTGCCAGTAGTATCCAGGGAGGGGGAGGGTCTGGGGCCAACGTCCTGACTTTC. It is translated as CASSIQGGGGSGANVLTF. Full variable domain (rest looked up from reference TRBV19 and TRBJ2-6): DGGITQSPKYLFRKEGQNVTLSCEQNLNHDAMYWYRQDPGQGLRLIYYSQIVNDFQKGDIAEGYSVSREKKESFPLTVTSAQKNPTAFYLCASSIQGGGGSGANVLTFGAGSRLTVL.

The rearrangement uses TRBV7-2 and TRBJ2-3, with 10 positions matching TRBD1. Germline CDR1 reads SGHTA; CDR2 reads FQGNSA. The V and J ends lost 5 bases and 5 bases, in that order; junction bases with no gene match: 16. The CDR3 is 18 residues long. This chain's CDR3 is CASSPTPPDRGRIDTQYF. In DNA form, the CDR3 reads TGTGCCAGCAGCCCTACACCTCCGGACAGGGGGAGAATAGATACGCAGTATTTT. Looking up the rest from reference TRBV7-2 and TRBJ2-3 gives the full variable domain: GAGVSQSPSNKVTEKGKDVELRCDPISGHTALYWYRQSLGQGLEFLIYFQGNSAPDKSGLPSDRFSAERTGGSVSTLTIQRTQQEDSAVYLCASSPTPPDRGRIDTQYFGPGTRLTVL.

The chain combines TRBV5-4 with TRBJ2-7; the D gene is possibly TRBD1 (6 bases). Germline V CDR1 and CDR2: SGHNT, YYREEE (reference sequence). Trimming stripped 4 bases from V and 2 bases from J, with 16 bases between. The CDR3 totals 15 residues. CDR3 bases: TGTGCCAGCAGCAGATCGGACAGTCCAGCCTACGAGCAGTACTTC. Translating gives CASSRSDSPAYEQYF.

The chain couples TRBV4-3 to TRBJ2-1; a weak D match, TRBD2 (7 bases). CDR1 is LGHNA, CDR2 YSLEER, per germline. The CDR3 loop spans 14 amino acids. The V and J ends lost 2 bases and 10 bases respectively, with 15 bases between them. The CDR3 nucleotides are TGCGCCAGCAGCCAACGGAGGGGGGGCGGCGAGCAGTTCTTC. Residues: CASSQRRGGGEQFF.

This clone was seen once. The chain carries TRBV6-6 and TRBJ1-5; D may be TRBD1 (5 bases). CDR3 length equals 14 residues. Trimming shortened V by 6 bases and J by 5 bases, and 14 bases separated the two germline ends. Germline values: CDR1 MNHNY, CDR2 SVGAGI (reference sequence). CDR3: CASSLGGLDQPQHF. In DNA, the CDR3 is TGTGCCAGCAGCTTGGGGGGTCTCGATCAGCCCCAGCATTTT.

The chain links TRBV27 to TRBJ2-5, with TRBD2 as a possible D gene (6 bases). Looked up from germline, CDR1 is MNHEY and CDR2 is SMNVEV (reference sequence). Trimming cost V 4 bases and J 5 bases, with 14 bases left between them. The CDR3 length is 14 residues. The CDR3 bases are TGTGCCAGCAGTTCCCCGGGGGATCGGGAGACCCAGTACTTC. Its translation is CASSSPGDRETQYF.

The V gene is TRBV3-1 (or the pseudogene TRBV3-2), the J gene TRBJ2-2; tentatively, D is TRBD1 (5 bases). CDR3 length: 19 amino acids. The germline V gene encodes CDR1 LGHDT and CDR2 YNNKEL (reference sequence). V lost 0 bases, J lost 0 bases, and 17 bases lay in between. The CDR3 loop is CASSQDPHRMGTNTGELFF. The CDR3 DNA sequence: TGTGCCAGCAGCCAAGATCCCCACAGGATGGGCACGAACACCGGGGAGCTGTTTTTT.

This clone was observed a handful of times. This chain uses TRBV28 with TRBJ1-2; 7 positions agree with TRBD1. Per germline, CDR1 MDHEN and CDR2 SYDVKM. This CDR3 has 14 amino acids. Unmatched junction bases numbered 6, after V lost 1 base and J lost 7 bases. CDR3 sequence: CASSLFRQGGGYTF. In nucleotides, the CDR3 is TGTGCCAGCAGTTTATTTCGACAGGGAGGTGGCTACACCTTC.

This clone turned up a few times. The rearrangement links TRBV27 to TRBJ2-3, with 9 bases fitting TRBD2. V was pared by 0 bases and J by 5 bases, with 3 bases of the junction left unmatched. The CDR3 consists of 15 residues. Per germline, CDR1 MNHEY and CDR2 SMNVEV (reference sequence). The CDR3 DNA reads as TGTGCCAGCAGTTTATCTAGCGGGAGAGGAGATACGCAGTATTTT. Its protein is CASSLSSGRGDTQYF.